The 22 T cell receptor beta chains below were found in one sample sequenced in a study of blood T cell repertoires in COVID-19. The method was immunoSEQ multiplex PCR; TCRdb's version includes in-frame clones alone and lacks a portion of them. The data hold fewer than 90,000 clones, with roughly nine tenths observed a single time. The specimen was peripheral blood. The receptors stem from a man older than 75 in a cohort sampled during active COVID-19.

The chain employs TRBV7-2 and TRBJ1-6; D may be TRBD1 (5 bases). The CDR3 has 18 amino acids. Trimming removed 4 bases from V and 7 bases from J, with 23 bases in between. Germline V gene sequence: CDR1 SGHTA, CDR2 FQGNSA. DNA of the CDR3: TGTGCCAGCAGCTCCGATTTTTCGGGGGTATTCGGCAATTCACCCCTCCACTTT. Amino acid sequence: CASSSDFSGVFGNSPLHF.

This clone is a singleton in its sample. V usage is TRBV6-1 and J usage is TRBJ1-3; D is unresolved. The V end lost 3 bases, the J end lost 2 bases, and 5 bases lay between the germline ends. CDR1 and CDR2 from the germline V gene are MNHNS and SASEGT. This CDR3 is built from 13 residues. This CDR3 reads CASSETAGNTIYF. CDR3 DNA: TGTGCCAGCAGTGAGACTGCTGGAAACACCATATATTTT.

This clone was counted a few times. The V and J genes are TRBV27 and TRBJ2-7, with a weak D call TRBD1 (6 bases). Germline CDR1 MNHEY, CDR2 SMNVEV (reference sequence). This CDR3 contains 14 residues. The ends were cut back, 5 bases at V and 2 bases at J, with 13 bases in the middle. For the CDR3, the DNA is TGTGCCAGCAGTCGACCTGGGGGCGCCTACGAGCAGTACTTC. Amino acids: CASSRPGGAYEQYF.

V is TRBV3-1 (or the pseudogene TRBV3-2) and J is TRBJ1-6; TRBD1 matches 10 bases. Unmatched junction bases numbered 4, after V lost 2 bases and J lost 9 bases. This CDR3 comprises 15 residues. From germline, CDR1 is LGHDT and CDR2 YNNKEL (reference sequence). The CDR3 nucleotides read TGTGCCAGCAGCCAATGGACAGGGGGAGGTTCACCCCTCCACTTT. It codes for CASSQWTGGGSPLHF.

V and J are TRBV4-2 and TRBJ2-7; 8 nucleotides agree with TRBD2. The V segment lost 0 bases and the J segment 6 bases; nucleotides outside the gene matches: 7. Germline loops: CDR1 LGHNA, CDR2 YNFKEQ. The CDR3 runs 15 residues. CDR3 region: CASSQDASGLGEQYF. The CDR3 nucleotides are TGTGCCAGCAGCCAAGATGCTAGCGGGCTTGGCGAGCAGTACTTC.

The CDR3 sequence: CASSLESRGNQPQHF. CDR3 DNA sequence: TGTGCCAGCAGTTTAGAATCCAGGGGCAATCAGCCCCAGCATTTT. V gene TRBV27 combines with J gene TRBJ1-5, with TRBD1 as a possible D gene (5 bases). CDR3 length: 15 residues. V was pared by 2 bases and J by 2 bases, with 10 bases between. The germline CDR1 and CDR2 sequences are MNHEY and SMNVEV (reference sequence).

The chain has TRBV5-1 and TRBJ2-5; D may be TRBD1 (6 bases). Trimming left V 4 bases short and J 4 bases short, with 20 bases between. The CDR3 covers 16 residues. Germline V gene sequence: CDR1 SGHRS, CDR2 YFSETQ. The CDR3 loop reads CASSTPDRLGVETQYF. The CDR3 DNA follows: TGCGCCAGCAGCACCCCGGACAGATTAGGTGTAGAGACCCAGTACTTC.

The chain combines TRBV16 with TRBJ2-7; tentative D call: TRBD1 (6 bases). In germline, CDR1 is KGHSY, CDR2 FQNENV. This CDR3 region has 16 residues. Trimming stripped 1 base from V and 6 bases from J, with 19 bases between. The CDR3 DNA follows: TGTGCCAGCAGCCAATTCGGACAGTCCGGGGAGCCCGAGCAGTACTTC. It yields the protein CASSQFGQSGEPEQYF.

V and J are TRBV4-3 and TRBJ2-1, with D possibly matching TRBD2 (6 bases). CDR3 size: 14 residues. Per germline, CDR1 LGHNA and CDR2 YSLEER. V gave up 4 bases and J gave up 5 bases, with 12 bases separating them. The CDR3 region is CASSPTWGDNEQFF. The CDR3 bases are TGCGCCAGCAGCCCGACCTGGGGGGACAATGAGCAGTTCTTC.

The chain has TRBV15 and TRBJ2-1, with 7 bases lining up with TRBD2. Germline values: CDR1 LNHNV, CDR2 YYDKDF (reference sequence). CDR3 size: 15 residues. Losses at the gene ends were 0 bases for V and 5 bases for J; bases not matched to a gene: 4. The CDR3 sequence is CATSRDSRGDNEQFF. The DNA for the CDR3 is TGTGCCACCAGCAGAGATAGTCGGGGGGACAATGAGCAGTTCTTC.

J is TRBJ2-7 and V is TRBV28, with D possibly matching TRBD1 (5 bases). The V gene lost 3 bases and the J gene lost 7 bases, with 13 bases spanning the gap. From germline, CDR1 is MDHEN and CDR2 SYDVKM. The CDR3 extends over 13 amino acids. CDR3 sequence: CASSLQGGWEQYV. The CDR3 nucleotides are TGTGCCAGCAGTTTGCAGGGCGGTTGGGAGCAGTACGTC.

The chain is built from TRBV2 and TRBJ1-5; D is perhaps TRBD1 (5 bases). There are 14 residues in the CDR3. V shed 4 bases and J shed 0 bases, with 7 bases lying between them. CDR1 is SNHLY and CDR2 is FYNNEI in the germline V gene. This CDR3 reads CASSGQSSNQPQHF. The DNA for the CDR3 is TGTGCCAGCAGTGGACAGAGTAGCAATCAGCCCCAGCATTTT.

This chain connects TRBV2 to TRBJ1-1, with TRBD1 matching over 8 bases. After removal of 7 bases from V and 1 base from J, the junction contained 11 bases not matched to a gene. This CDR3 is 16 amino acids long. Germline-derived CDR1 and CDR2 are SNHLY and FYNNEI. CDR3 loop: CASIWPGTGSNTEAFF. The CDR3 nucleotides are TGTGCCAGCATCTGGCCTGGGACAGGTTCGAACACTGAAGCTTTCTTT.

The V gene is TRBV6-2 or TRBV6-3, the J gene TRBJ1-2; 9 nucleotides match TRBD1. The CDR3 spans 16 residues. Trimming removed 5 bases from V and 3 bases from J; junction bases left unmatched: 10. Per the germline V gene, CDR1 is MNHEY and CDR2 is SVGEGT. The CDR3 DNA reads TGTGCCAGCAGTACGGGACAGGGAGTTGGTGACTATGGCTACACCTTC. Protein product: CASSTGQGVGDYGYTF.

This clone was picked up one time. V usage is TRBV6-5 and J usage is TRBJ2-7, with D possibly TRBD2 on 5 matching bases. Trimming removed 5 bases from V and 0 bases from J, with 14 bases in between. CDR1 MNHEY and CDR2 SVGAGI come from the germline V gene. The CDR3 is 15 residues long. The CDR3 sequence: CASSPNGGYSYEQYF. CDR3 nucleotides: TGTGCCAGCAGTCCGAATGGAGGCTACTCCTACGAGCAGTACTTC.

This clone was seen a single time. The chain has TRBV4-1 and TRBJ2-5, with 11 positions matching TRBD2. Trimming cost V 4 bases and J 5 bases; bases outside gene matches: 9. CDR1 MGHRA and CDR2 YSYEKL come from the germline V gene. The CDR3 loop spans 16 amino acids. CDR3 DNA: TGCGCCAGCAGCCTTGCATTAGCGGGGGGGTGGGAGACCCAGTACTTC. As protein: CASSLALAGGWETQYF.

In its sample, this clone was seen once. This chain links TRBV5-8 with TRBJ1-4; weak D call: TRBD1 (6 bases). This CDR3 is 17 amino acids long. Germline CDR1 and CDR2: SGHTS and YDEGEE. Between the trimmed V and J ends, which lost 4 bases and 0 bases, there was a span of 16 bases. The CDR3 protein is CASSQGQFRTTNEKLFF. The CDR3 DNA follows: TGTGCCAGCAGCCAGGGACAATTTAGAACAACTAATGAAAAACTGTTTTTT. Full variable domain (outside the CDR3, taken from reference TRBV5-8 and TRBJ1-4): EAGVTQSPTHLIKTRGQQATLRCSPISGHTSVYWYQQALGLGLQFLLWYDEGEERNRGNFPPRFSGRQFPNYSSELNVNALELEDSALYLCASSQGQFRTTNEKLFFGSGTQLSVL.

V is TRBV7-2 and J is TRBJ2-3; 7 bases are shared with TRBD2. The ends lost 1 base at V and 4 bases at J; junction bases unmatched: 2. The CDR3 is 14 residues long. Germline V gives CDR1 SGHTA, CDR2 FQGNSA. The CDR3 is CASSLGGLADTQYF. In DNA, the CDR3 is TGTGCCAGCAGCTTAGGCGGACTAGCAGATACGCAGTATTTT.

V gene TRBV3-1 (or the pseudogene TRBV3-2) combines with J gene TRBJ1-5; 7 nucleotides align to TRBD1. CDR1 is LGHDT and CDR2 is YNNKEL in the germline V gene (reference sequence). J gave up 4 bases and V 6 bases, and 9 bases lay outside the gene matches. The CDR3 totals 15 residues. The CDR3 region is CASSDTGQNNQPQHF. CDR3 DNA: TGTGCCAGCAGTGATACGGGACAGAATAATCAGCCCCAGCATTTT.

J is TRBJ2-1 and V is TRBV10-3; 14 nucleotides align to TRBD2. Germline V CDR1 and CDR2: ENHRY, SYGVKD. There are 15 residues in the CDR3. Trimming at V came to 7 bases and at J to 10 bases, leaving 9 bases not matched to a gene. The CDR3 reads CAITPTSGGAGEQFF. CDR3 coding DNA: TGTGCCATCACCCCGACTAGCGGGGGGGCAGGCGAGCAGTTCTTC.

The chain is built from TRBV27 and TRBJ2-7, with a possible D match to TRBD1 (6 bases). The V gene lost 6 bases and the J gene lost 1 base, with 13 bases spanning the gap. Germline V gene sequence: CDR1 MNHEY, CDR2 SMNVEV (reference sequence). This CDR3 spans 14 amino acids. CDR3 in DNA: TGTGCCAGCAGACCTCGGACAGATTCCTACGAGCAGTACGTC. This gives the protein CASRPRTDSYEQYV.

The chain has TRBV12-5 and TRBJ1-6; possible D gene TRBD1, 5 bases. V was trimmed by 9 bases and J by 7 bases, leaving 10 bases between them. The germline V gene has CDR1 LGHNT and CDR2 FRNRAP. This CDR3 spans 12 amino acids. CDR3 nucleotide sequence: TGTGCTAGCAGGGAGGACAATTCACCCCTCCACTTT. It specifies CASREDNSPLHF. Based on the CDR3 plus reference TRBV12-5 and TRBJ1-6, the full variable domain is DARVTQTPRHKVTEMGQEVTMRCQPILGHNTVFWYRQTMMQGLELLAYFRNRAPLDDSGMPKDRFSAEMPDATLATLKIQPSEPRDSAVYFCASREDNSPLHFGNGTRLTVT.